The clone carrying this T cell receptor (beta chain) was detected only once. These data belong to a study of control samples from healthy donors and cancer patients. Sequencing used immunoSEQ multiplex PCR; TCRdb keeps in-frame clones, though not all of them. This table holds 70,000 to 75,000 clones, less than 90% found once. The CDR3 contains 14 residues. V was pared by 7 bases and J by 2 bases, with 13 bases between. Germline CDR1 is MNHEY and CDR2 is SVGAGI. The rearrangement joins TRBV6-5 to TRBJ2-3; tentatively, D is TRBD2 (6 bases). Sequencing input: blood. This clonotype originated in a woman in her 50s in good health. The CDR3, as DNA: TGTGCCAGCAAACCGGGACTTACCACAGATACGCAGTATTTT. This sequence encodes CASKPGLTTDTQYF.